This T cell receptor (beta chain) was captured in a study of cytomegalovirus exposure and HLA in healthy donors (dated by TCRdb to about 2017). At the level of the whole study: An earlier analysis of some 550 of the donors reported 250 to 300 Gb of sequence data and some 120 million unique TCR beta sequences from 150 million to 200 million T cells. An early release that covered fewer than 750 HLA-typed donors contained approximately 290 gigabases of sequencing data and tens of millions of unique TCR sequences. The genetic ancestry cluster associated with self-reported Caucasian donors included 81% of the approximately 400 genotyped donors. The study aimed to test whether cataloging public T cell receptors could reveal signatures of past pathogen exposure. The T cell repertoires of under 700 subjects were profiled by immunosequencing and related to cytomegalovirus serostatus. In addition to the first cohort of 650 to 750 subjects, a separate validation cohort of 130 or so different subjects was used. To predict cytomegalovirus infection status, the study combined high-throughput TCR immunosequencing, statistical association of individual TCRs with disease status, and machine learning. To study patterns of TCR occurrence, a later analysis re-analyzed previously published TCR beta repertoires from 500 to 850 donors and added high-resolution HLA genotyping. Rather than using new phenotypic data, the later analysis identified candidate immune exposures from TCR beta sequences and from how often those sequences occurred across donors. In an earlier analysis of several hundred of the donors, high-throughput TCR beta sequencing was used to judge whether each TCR beta V gene segment behaved as functional or pseudogenic. Donor age, sex, ethnicity and CMV serostatus were compiled together with the repertoire data. A later genetic analysis took genome-wide SNP genotypes for about 55% of the 666 donors and used that subset as a discovery cohort. Every repertoire in the discovery cohort had been generated on one and the same sequencing platform. HLA typing included class I and class II loci at four-digit resolution. Typing coverage varied by locus: roughly 629-640 donors for A, B, C, DRB1 and DQB1; around 560 for DQA1; about 590 for DPA1; 450 to 480 for DPB1. Four to six DR-DQ haplotypes were handled as single units for association and clustering, since linkage in the cohort was strong. Among almost 400 genotyped donors of the cohort, an average of 235,054 unique TCR beta nucleotide sequences were sequenced per donor, around 18% of them non-productive.

In total, fewer than 750 healthy bone marrow donors made up the cohort. All cohort members were sampled while nominally healthy, although unrecorded immune exposures were likely present. The donor was CMV seronegative and belonged to the group of 380 or so seronegative cohort members. A peripheral blood sample was provided by each donor, and peripheral blood mononuclear cells were used for TCR beta sequencing. The Qiagen DNeasy Blood Extraction Kit was used to extract genomic DNA from the blood cell samples. Receptor libraries were prepared by the immunoSEQ multiplex PCR assay. A mixture of 60 forward primers for TCR Vbeta segments and 13 reverse primers for TCR Jbeta segments was used in the multiplex PCR. The CDR3 region of rearranged TCR beta genes was amplified from genomic DNA by a multiplex PCR assay. Amplified TCR beta libraries were sequenced as 87-base-pair reads on the Illumina HiSeq System. As for the authors' bioinformatics: Across the 670 or so repertoires, a later analysis counted approximately 83 million unique TCR beta chains, approximately 10 million of which were shared by at least two donors. To remove PCR and sequencing errors, raw reads were error-corrected and collapsed into unique sequences using a nearest-neighbor algorithm that merged closely related sequences. CDR3 sequences were aligned to IMGT reference sequences to assign V, D and J gene segments. For a sequence to be retained, at least a six-nucleotide match to both a V gene segment and a J gene segment was required. A rearrangement was called productive if the CDR3 had no stop codons and remained in frame with V and J, and every other rearrangement was called non-productive. CDR3 was defined according to IMGT convention as the region running from the second conserved V-encoded cysteine to the conserved J-encoded phenylalanine. The earlier analysis of about 590 of the donors excluded sequences that lacked an unambiguous match to a single V gene segment. In an earlier analysis of roughly 500 of the donors, V segments were called functional above 56.7% productive rearrangements and were called segregating when the between-donor standard deviation exceeded 5%. To diagnose cytomegalovirus status from the catalog of TCR beta chain sequences, a statistical classification framework was built. V and J gene assignment, in a later analysis, came from comparing TCR nucleotide sequences with IMGT/GENE-DB human TR gene sequences. The TCRdist pipeline was used in a later analysis to assign CDR3 sequences and most-parsimonious VDJ recombination scenarios. In a later analysis, each TCR beta chain was defined by its CDR3 amino acid sequence together with its V-gene family, and reads without a unique V-gene family were excluded. As a way to deal with suspected cross-contamination and a sequencing artifact, a later analysis dropped hundreds of nucleotide sequences that were highly shared and had low generation probability. In a later analysis, a clonal expansion index for each public chain was calculated from normalized within-repertoire ranks of inferred template counts. A later analysis computed generation probabilities with a VDJ recombination model fitted to out-of-frame rearrangements, and checked the results against IGoR. In a later analysis, hypergeometric tests were used to score TCR-TCR, TCR-HLA and TCR-CMV co-occurrence, with a repertoire-size bias correction applied to TCR pairs. A later analysis estimated false discovery rates by permuting HLA or CMV assignments 20 times. In a later analysis, co-occurring TCRs were grouped using DBSCAN, and TCRdist sequence similarity was added for clustering within HLA-allele-positive subsets. Repertoires with fewer than 30,000 or more than 120,000 public chains, plus five repertoires with anomalous nucleotide sharing, were excluded from co-occurrence clustering. TCRdb mirrors the immuneACCESS table, restricted to in-frame sequences. Some clones are absent from its copies; in checked studies, under half trace to an unresolved V gene, and the reason for the others is unknown. That table supplies the V and J calls and clone size; D and trimming were determined from the DNA. The sample data list fewer than 150,000 clones, and about three quarters of these were observed just once. The top ten constitute around 3.7% of the sample.

This clone was seen a handful of times. This clone's antigen is unknown. Per-base quality was not reported, and no clone a single base away is much larger than it. In the germline V gene, CDR1 corresponds to SGHTA and CDR2 to FQGNSA. The V end gives up 5 bases and the J end 9 bases, leaving 10 bases in the junction not matched to a gene. The CDR3 goes from the cysteine to the phenylalanine over 14 residues. Only CDR3 DNA remains: 42 bases, in frame from the first base. General study outcomes and caveats: It was suggested by the authors that the approach could potentially be generalized to other disease states and immunological phenotypes. According to a later analysis, most CMV-associated TCR beta chains appeared to be HLA-restricted, and the HLA associations seemed to be driven largely by CMV exposure. A further reported finding was that TCR beta sequences accurately predicted the HLA-A and HLA-B alleles for most subjects in the first cohort. According to a later analysis, TCR association rates differed among HLA loci, with DRB1 alleles showing the most associated TCRs and HLA-C alleles showing the fewest. Presence/absence analyses assumed roughly uniform sequencing depth across donors, an assumption that may not hold. Several of the top co-occurrence clusters appeared to be linked to parvovirus B19, influenza, CMV and Epstein-Barr virus, according to a later analysis. In a later analysis, 15,000 to 20,000 TCR beta sequences were associated with specific HLA alleles at a false discovery rate of 0.05. The study gave a list of about 160 TCR beta chains associated with cytomegalovirus. Three of the identified cytomegalovirus-associated TCR beta chains were confirmed in vitro to be specific for cytomegalovirus antigens. A cluster of highly shared sequence variants was judged likely to represent a technical artifact of the sequencing pipeline. The classifier was reported to diagnose cytomegalovirus status with high specificity and sensitivity in both the original and validation cohorts. An earlier analysis of some 560 of the donors showed that most TCR beta V segments appeared in productive rearrangements either about 90% or about 30% of the time, which broadly matched IMGT annotations. While some public TCRs were present in many individuals, most TCR sequences turned up only very rarely across donors. The only immune exposure information available for the cohort was CMV serostatus. Only TCR beta chains were sequenced in this cohort, and the absence of alpha or paired-chain data limited detectable features. Some IMGT-functional V segments, including TRBV6-2 and TRBV6-3, could not be distinguished by the 87-base-pair reads and were therefore excluded. The earlier analysis of a few hundred of the donors excluded roughly 17 rarely observed V segments, including chromosome 9 orphons, because counts were too low. Linkage disequilibrium might explain the correlated functional status among segregating V segments, but an unknown experimental factor could not be ruled out. HLA typing was unavailable for some donors at each locus, so association tests used only the typed subset. Compared with the approximately 600-donor mean, donors in an Asian-associated ancestry cluster had fewer N-insertions in productive TCRs, according to a later genetic analysis. Strong co-occurrence of HLA alleles, especially DR and DQ, made assigning TCR associations to individual alleles difficult. A later genetic analysis associated a missense DCLRE1C variant with V-gene and J-gene trimming of TCR beta chains, and an independent cohort replicated the association. Compared with equally common non-associated chains, HLA-associated TCR beta chains in a later analysis were more clonally expanded and had lower generation probabilities.

The chain links TRBV7-2 with TRBJ2-1, with TRBD2 matching 7 junction bases. The source of this sequence is a man between 18 and 29 years old in good health and CMV-seronegative. The sequenced sample was PBMCs. The bases read TGTGCCAGCAGCCCCGGACTAGTGCAGGGTGAGCAGTTCTTC. Protein translation: CASSPGLVQGEQFF.